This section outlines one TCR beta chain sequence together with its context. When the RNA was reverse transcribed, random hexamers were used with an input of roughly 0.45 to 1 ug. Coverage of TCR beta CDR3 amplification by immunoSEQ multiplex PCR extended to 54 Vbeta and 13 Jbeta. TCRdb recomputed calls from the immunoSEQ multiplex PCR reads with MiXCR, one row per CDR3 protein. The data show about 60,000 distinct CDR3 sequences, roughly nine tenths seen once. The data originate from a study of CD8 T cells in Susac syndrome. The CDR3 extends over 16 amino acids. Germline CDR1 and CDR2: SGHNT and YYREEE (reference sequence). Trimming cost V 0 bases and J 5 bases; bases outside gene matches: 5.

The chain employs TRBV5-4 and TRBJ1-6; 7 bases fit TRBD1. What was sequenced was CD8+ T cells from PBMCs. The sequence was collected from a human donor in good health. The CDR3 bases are TGTGCCAGCAGCTTGGAACAGGGGTGGCATAATTCACCCCTCCACTTT. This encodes CASSLEQGWHNSPLHF.